The rows below give T cell receptor beta chains drawn from one sample of a study of shared clonotypes between healthy human individuals. Sequenced by immunoSEQ multiplex PCR; TCRdb stores in-frame clones only, minus some. Among 550,000 to 600,000 clones listed, around three quarters were seen once. The sample consisted of PBMCs. These receptors came from a woman aged 40 to 50 in good health. Some clones in this sample may be carry-over from other donors' samples. CDR3s include the opening cysteine and the closing phenylalanine or tryptophan. The D gene is left open where the match is weak. Clone size appears in some rows only: once, few, many, or a class for an expanded clone.

V gene	J gene	clone size	D gene	CDR3 DNA	CDR3 protein
TRBV7-2	TRBJ2-2	NA	TRBD1	TGTGCCAGCAGCTTGTCGGGGACAGGGGGACGGGAGCTGTTTTTT	CASSLSGTGGRELFF
TRBV2	TRBJ1-2	NA	NA	TGTGCCAGCAGAGGTGAGGCCCTTAACTATGGCTACACCTTC	CASRGEALNYGYTF
TRBV6-5	TRBJ2-3	NA	NA	TGTGCCAGCAGGGACTACCGAGGCACAGATACGCAGTATTTT	CASRDYRGTDTQYF
TRBV7-9	TRBJ1-1	NA	TRBD1	TGTGCCAGCAGCTTCCCCCGGACAGGGGGCAGGAACACTGAAGCTTTCTTT	CASSFPRTGGRNTEAFF
TRBV27	TRBJ1-1	NA	NA	TGTGCCAGCAGTATAACACTCGACAGCAGTCGCACTGAAGCTTTCTTT	CASSITLDSSRTEAFF
TRBV7-2	TRBJ1-4	once	NA	TGTGCCAGCAGCAGAGGGTTTGGCGAAAAACTGTTTTTT	CASSRGFGEKLFF
TRBV11-2	TRBJ2-1	NA	TRBD2	TGTGCCAGCAGCTTAGAAGGACTAGCGGAAAACAATGAGCAGTTCTTC	CASSLEGLAENNEQFF
TRBV2	TRBJ2-6	NA	NA	TGTGCCAGCAGAAGACCGTATAGGATCGGGGCCAACGTCCTGACTTTC	CASRRPYRIGANVLTF
TRBV5-1	TRBJ2-1	NA	NA	TGCGCCAGCAGCTCAGGAGACAGATTTTGGAATGAGCAGTTCTTC	CASSSGDRFWNEQFF
TRBV10-3	TRBJ2-5	NA	NA	TGTGCCATCAGACCGCGGGACAGCGCCCAAGAGACCCAGTACTTC	CAIRPRDSAQETQYF
TRBV27	TRBJ2-7	once	NA	TGTGCCAGCAGTGGGCGGGGACAGTCCTACGAGCAGTACTTC	CASSGRGQSYEQYF
TRBV25-1	TRBJ1-1	few	TRBD1	TGTGCCAGCAGTGAAAGTCTGAGGGGGCGAGCTTTCTTT	CASSESLRGRAFF
TRBV5-4	TRBJ2-1	NA	TRBD1	TGTGCCAGCAGCTTGGGGGACAGTTACAATGAGCAGTTCTTC	CASSLGDSYNEQFF
TRBV2	TRBJ2-2	NA	NA	TGTGCCAGCAGTGAGCAGGGCCCGAACACCGGGGAGCTGTTTTTT	CASSEQGPNTGELFF
TRBV5-1	TRBJ1-4	once	NA	TGCGCCAGCAGCTTGGGAGTGGAGGCCACTAATGAAAAACTGTTTTTT	CASSLGVEATNEKLFF
TRBV25-1	TRBJ2-5	NA	TRBD1	TGTGCCAGCAGTGGGATTTACAGGGGGCACCAAGAGACCCAGTACTTC	CASSGIYRGHQETQYF
TRBV2	TRBJ2-7	few	NA	TGTGCCAGCACCCCGGACTTTTTCAGCGAGCAGTACTTC	CASTPDFFSEQYF
TRBV7-7	TRBJ1-1	few	NA	TGTGCTAGCAGCAACCCCGGGGGCAGGGCTTTCTTT	CASSNPGGRAFF
TRBV15	TRBJ2-1	NA	NA	TGTGCCACCAGCAGAGATCTTCGGGATGAGCAGTTCTTC	CATSRDLRDEQFF
TRBV19	TRBJ1-2	NA	NA	TGTGCCAGTAGTATGTCACACTCAGGCGGCTACACCTTC	CASSMSHSGGYTF
TRBV7-9	TRBJ1-1	NA	NA	TGTGCCAGCAGCCCTAGGGTACCCACTGAAGCTTTCTTT	CASSPRVPTEAFF
TRBV5-1	TRBJ1-1	NA	TRBD1	TGCGCCAGCAGGGGACAGGGGGTGAACACTGAAGCTTTCTTT	CASRGQGVNTEAFF
TRBV19	TRBJ2-1	NA	NA	TGTGCCAGTACCCCCCGGCCCGACAATGAGCAGTTCTTC	CASTPRPDNEQFF
TRBV15	TRBJ1-5	NA	NA	TGTGCCACCAGCAGAGTAACAGCTACAAATCAGCCCCAGCATTTT	CATSRVTATNQPQHF
TRBV7-2	TRBJ2-1	NA	NA	TGTGCCAGCAGCCCAAGCGGGACATACAATGAGCAGTTCTTC	CASSPSGTYNEQFF
TRBV5-4	TRBJ2-7	NA	NA	TGTGCCAGCAGCATACCGGGACCTCCCTACGAGCAGTACTTC	CASSIPGPPYEQYF
TRBV11-2	TRBJ2-3	NA	TRBD2	TGTGCCAGCGCGACACTAGCGGGAGGGCCCTCGGATACGCAGTATTTT	CASATLAGGPSDTQYF
TRBV19	TRBJ2-1	few	TRBD2	TGTGCCAGTAGTATAGATTGCGGACTAGCGGGAGGTTGTGAGCAGTTCTTC	CASSIDCGLAGGCEQFF
TRBV7-9	TRBJ2-7	NA	NA	TGTGCCAGCAGCTTAGCGACAGGACCCTACGAGCAGTACTTC	CASSLATGPYEQYF
TRBV27	TRBJ1-4	few	NA	TGTGCCAGCAGTCCCCAGCGGCGCGGGGGTAATGAAAAACTGTTTTTT	CASSPQRRGGNEKLFF
TRBV28	TRBJ2-3	NA	NA	TGTGCCAGCAGTTTATGGGAAAGCACAGATACGCAGTATTTT	CASSLWESTDTQYF
TRBV29-1	TRBJ1-1	few	NA	TGCAGCGTTGAGGGACCGATGAACACTGAAGCTTTCTTT	CSVEGPMNTEAFF
TRBV28	TRBJ2-7	NA	TRBD2	TGTGCCAGCAGGGAAACTAGCGGGAGGGCCGAGCAGTACTTC	CASRETSGRAEQYF
TRBV28	TRBJ1-4	few	NA	TGTGCCAGCAGTTTGCGGGTCAGGGATGAAAAACTGTTTTTT	CASSLRVRDEKLFF
TRBV2	TRBJ2-7	NA	NA	TGTGCCAGCAGTGTAATGACCGTGCAGTACTTC	CASSVMTVQYF
TRBV2	TRBJ2-5	NA	NA	TGTGCCAGCAGTGAAGCCAGGGGCGGGACCCAAGAGACCCAGTACTTC	CASSEARGGTQETQYF
TRBV5-1	TRBJ1-4	NA	NA	TGCGCCAGCAGCTTGGGTGGCAGTACAACTAATGAAAAACTGTTTTTT	CASSLGGSTTNEKLFF
TRBV11-2	TRBJ2-1	NA	NA	TGTGCCAGCAGCTTAGGGCGGACGAATGAGCAGTTCTTC	CASSLGRTNEQFF
TRBV27	TRBJ2-7	NA	NA	TGTGCCAGCAGTTTTCCGGGCTACGAGCAGTACTTC	CASSFPGYEQYF
TRBV6-4	TRBJ1-1	NA	NA	TGTGCCAGCAGTGAGACGTACAACACTGAAGCTTTCTTT	CASSETYNTEAFF
TRBV30	TRBJ2-1	NA	NA	TGTGCCTGGAGTAAGGGGACAAGGACGGGCAATGAGCAGTTCTTC	CAWSKGTRTGNEQFF
TRBV29-1	TRBJ2-5	NA	NA	TGCAGCGTTGAGTCTGCGGAGACCCAGTACTTC	CSVESAETQYF
TRBV5-8	TRBJ2-1	few	NA	TGTGCCAGCAGCTTGTATGGCTACGAAGCCTACAATGAGCAGTTCTTC	CASSLYGYEAYNEQFF
TRBV18	TRBJ2-7	NA	NA	TGTGCCAGCTCAAGCGGGACAGCCTCCTACGAGCAGTACTTC	CASSSGTASYEQYF
TRBV19	TRBJ2-3	NA	NA	TGTGCCAGTAGTCCAATCCGGGCCCTAGATACGCAGTATTTT	CASSPIRALDTQYF
TRBV9	TRBJ2-5	NA	NA	TGTGCCAGCAGCGTAGCGGAGGGAGGCAGGGAGACCCAGTACTTC	CASSVAEGGRETQYF
TRBV4-1	TRBJ1-1	many	NA	TGCGCCAGCAGCCAGACAGGAGCCAACACTGAAGCTTTCTTT	CASSQTGANTEAFF
TRBV6-1	TRBJ2-1	NA	NA	TGTGCCAGCAGTGGCCGGGCAGGGGGGTCTTACAATGAGCAGTTCTTC	CASSGRAGGSYNEQFF
TRBV5-1	TRBJ2-1	few	TRBD2	TGCGCCAGCAGCACGGGACTAGCGGGACCAAATGAGCAGTTCTTC	CASSTGLAGPNEQFF
TRBV5-1	TRBJ1-4	NA	NA	TGCGCCAGCCGCCGGGACGGAGTTACTAATGAAAAACTGTTTTTT	CASRRDGVTNEKLFF
TRBV11-3	TRBJ2-7	NA	TRBD1	TGTGCCAGCAGCCCCCTCCGGGGACAGGGCGGCGAGCAGTACTTC	CASSPLRGQGGEQYF
TRBV5-1	TRBJ1-4	NA	TRBD1	TGCGCCAGCAGCCCGGGACAGTATGCAACTAATGAAAAACTGTTTTTT	CASSPGQYATNEKLFF
TRBV28	TRBJ2-2	NA	NA	TGTGCCAGCTCCATCGGTGCGGTGGGGCGGATGAACACCGGGGAGCTGTTTTTT	CASSIGAVGRMNTGELFF
TRBV4-2	TRBJ1-3	once	TRBD1	TGTGCCAGCAGCCAAGAGGGCAGGGGGCAAGGAAACACCATATATTTT	CASSQEGRGQGNTIYF
TRBV27	TRBJ1-3	once	NA	TGTGCCAGCAGTTTAAATCACCAGCCTGGAAACACCATATATTTT	CASSLNHQPGNTIYF
TRBV6-6	TRBJ2-3	NA	TRBD2	TGTGCCAGCAGTTACTCGGGAGGGAAAGATACGCAGTATTTT	CASSYSGGKDTQYF
TRBV29-1	TRBJ2-2	NA	NA	TGCAGCGTTGTTGGGGCGAGCACCGGGGAGCTGTTTTTT	CSVVGASTGELFF
TRBV28	TRBJ1-5	NA	NA	TGTGCCAGCAGTCCAAGGACAGACAATCAGCCCCAGCATTTT	CASSPRTDNQPQHF
TRBV28	TRBJ2-2	NA	NA	TGTGCCAGCAGTACGGGGACCGGGGAGCTGTTTTTT	CASSTGTGELFF
TRBV2	TRBJ1-5	NA	NA	TGTGCCAGCACACAAGACAGGTCGCCTAATCAGCCCCAGCATTTT	CASTQDRSPNQPQHF